The 23 T cell receptor beta chains below come from one sample, sequenced in a study of STAT5B mutations in CD4+ large granular lymphocyte leukemia. Produced via immunoSEQ multiplex PCR; TCRdb's table is partial and in-frame only. The sample lists 30,000 or so clones, over 70% occurring once. The specimen was CD4+ T cells from blood buffy coats. Source of these receptors: a human donor in good health.

The V gene is TRBV5-1, the J gene TRBJ1-6; the D gene is possibly TRBD1 (5 bases). The CDR3 extends over 15 amino acids. V lost 3 bases and J 9 bases, leaving 16 bases between the germline ends. Germline assignment: CDR1 SGHRS and CDR2 YFSETQ. Here the CDR3 DNA reads TGCGCCAGCAGCTCAGACATCTCCACAGGTTCACCCCTCCACTTT. It specifies CASSSDISTGSPLHF.

V and J are TRBV6-1 and TRBJ1-5; weak D call: TRBD1 (6 bases). The V and J ends lost 5 bases and 0 bases respectively, with 8 bases between them. The CDR3 runs 14 residues. Germline-derived CDR1 and CDR2 are MNHNS and SASEGT. The CDR3 bases are TGTGCCAGCAGTACAGGGTATAGCAATCAGCCCCAGCATTTT. Its translation is CASSTGYSNQPQHF.

V is TRBV7-2 and J is TRBJ2-5; no definite D call. The V end lost 5 bases, the J end lost 3 bases, and 16 bases lay between the germline ends. This CDR3 region has 15 residues. Looked up from germline, CDR1 is SGHTA and CDR2 is FQGNSA. CDR3 sequence reads: CASSPTPGRKETQYF. CDR3 coding DNA: TGTGCCAGCAGCCCCACCCCTGGGCGAAAAGAGACCCAGTACTTC.

The chain has TRBV7-6 and TRBJ2-5; D could derive from TRBD1 or TRBD2 (6 bases each). CDR1 is SGHVS and CDR2 is FNYEAQ in the germline V gene. The CDR3 loop spans 15 amino acids. The V end was cut by 0 bases, the J end by 5 bases, with 13 bases between. CDR3 coding DNA: TGTGCCAGCAGCTTAGCTTTAGGAGGGGGTGAGACCCAGTACTTC. Translated, it gives CASSLALGGGETQYF.

J is TRBJ2-2 and V is TRBV11-2; 10 bases align to TRBD2. The CDR3 contains 16 residues. The V gene's germline CDR1 is SGHAT and CDR2 FQNNGV. With V trimmed by 3 bases and J by 3 bases, 4 bases remained unmatched. The CDR3 region is CASSFSGTSDTGELFF. CDR3 bases: TGTGCCAGCAGCTTTTCCGGGACTAGCGACACCGGGGAGCTGTTTTTT.

This clone was observed once. The chain combines TRBV11-2 with TRBJ2-1; tentative D call: TRBD2 (5 bases). V lost 5 bases to trimming and J lost 8 bases, with 16 bases between them. This CDR3 is built from 14 residues. Germline V gives CDR1 SGHAT, CDR2 FQNNGV. The CDR3 loop reads CASSPGNWEHEQFF. In nucleotides, the CDR3 is TGTGCCAGCAGCCCTGGGAACTGGGAGCATGAGCAGTTCTTC.

The rearrangement uses TRBV5-4 and TRBJ1-2, with 8 bases identical to TRBD1. Germline V lookup: CDR1 SGHNT, CDR2 YYREEE (reference sequence). The CDR3 covers 14 residues. Unmatched junction bases numbered 10, after V lost 4 bases and J lost 8 bases. The CDR3 reads CASSPDQGAIGYTF. CDR3 DNA: TGTGCCAGCAGCCCCGACCAGGGGGCGATAGGCTACACCTTC. The whole variable domain, remainder taken from reference TRBV5-4 and TRBJ1-2, is ETGVTQSPTHLIKTRGQQVTLRCSSQSGHNTVSWYQQALGQGPQFIFQYYREEENGRGNFPPRFSGLQFPNYSSELNVNALELDDSALYLCASSPDQGAIGYTFGSGTRLTVV.

This clone was detected a few times. J is TRBJ1-5 and V is TRBV19; 9 positions match TRBD1. J gave up 7 bases and V 5 bases, and 6 bases lay outside the gene matches. The CDR3 sequence is 14 residues long. Per germline, CDR1 LNHDA and CDR2 SQIVND (reference sequence). For the CDR3, the DNA is TGTGCCAGTAGTTCCACAGGGGGCAGCCAGCCCCAGCATTTT. Translating gives CASSSTGGSQPQHF.

This clone was observed a handful of times. The V and J genes are TRBV9 and TRBJ1-4; D is undetermined. The CDR3 spans 13 residues. V lost 0 bases to trimming and J lost 4 bases, with 4 bases between them. CDR1 is SGDLS, CDR2 YYNGEE, per germline. DNA of the CDR3: TGTGCCAGCAGCGTAGAGGGTAATGAAAAACTGTTTTTT. Translation gives CASSVEGNEKLFF.

The V and J genes are TRBV28 and TRBJ2-2, with D possibly matching TRBD1 (6 bases). The V gene's germline CDR1 is MDHEN and CDR2 SYDVKM. V lost 8 bases and J lost 4, with 14 bases in between. The CDR3 runs to 14 residues. The CDR3 reads CASQGTPPTGELFF. CDR3 nucleotides: TGTGCCAGCCAAGGGACACCGCCCACCGGGGAGCTGTTTTTT.

The genes are TRBV19 and TRBJ1-1; no definite D call. The CDR3 is 12 residues long. Germline CDR1 and CDR2: LNHDA and SQIVND (reference sequence). Between the trimmed V and J ends, which lost 3 bases and 5 bases, there was a span of 7 bases. CDR3 sequence: CASSIGVTEAFF. The CDR3 nucleotides are TGTGCCAGTAGTATTGGAGTGACTGAAGCTTTCTTT.

The CDR3 DNA reads TGTGCCAGCAGCTCGACAGAGGAGTTTTCACCCCTCCACTTT. It yields the protein CASSSTEEFSPLHF. V is TRBV7-8 and J is TRBJ1-6, with TRBD1 as a possible D gene (5 bases). Germline V gene lookup returns CDR1 SGHVS and CDR2 FQNEAQ. Trimming removed 4 bases at V and 9 bases at J, with 13 bases between. This CDR3 contains 14 residues.

The rearrangement uses TRBV6-1 and TRBJ1-3; 10 positions match TRBD1. Trimming took 5 bases from V and 16 from J; bases not matched to a gene: 17. In germline, CDR1 is MNHNS, CDR2 SASEGT. There are 15 residues in the CDR3. CDR3: CASSPNRDRGAPWYF. In nucleotides, the CDR3 is TGTGCCAGCAGTCCTAACCGGGACAGGGGAGCTCCATGGTATTTT.

The chain has TRBV7-7 and TRBJ2-2; D gene uncertain. This CDR3 has 14 residues. CDR1 and CDR2 (germline): SSHAT, FNYEAQ (reference sequence). Trimming cost V 3 bases and J 7 bases, with 12 bases left between them. This CDR3 reads CASSFRTTGGELFF. The CDR3 DNA sequence: TGTGCCAGCAGCTTTAGGACGACGGGCGGGGAGCTGTTTTTT.

For this clone: The sample holds other DNA sequences that translate to the same CDR3. The chain couples TRBV5-1 to TRBJ2-5; D remains unclear. Germline CDR1 and CDR2: SGHRS and YFSETQ. The CDR3 length is 12 residues. V was trimmed by 1 base and J by 1 base, leaving 2 bases between them. The CDR3 DNA is TGCGCCAGCAGCTTGAGCCAAGAGACCCAGTACTTC. Protein product: CASSLSQETQYF.

The chain employs TRBV5-8 and TRBJ1-4; TRBD1 matches 8 bases. The CDR3 contains 17 residues. With V trimmed by 1 base and J by 4 bases, 9 bases remained unmatched. Looked up from germline, CDR1 is SGHTS and CDR2 is YDEGEE. The CDR3 spells CASSLINQGAVNEKLFF. In nucleotides, the CDR3 is TGTGCCAGCAGCTTGATCAATCAGGGGGCAGTTAATGAAAAACTGTTTTTT. Full variable domain (remainder filled in from reference TRBV5-8 and TRBJ1-4): EAGVTQSPTHLIKTRGQQATLRCSPISGHTSVYWYQQALGLGLQFLLWYDEGEERNRGNFPPRFSGRQFPNYSSELNVNALELEDSALYLCASSLINQGAVNEKLFFGSGTQLSVL.

The V gene is TRBV5-5, the J gene TRBJ2-5, with 15 bases that match TRBD2. The CDR3 is made up of 15 amino acids. The V segment lost 3 bases and the J segment 4 bases; nucleotides outside the gene matches: 1. In germline, CDR1 is SGHKS, CDR2 YYEKEE (reference sequence). The CDR3: CASSSGLAGGETQYF. CDR3 nucleotide sequence: TGTGCCAGCAGCTCGGGACTAGCGGGAGGAGAGACCCAGTACTTC.

This rearrangement joins TRBV6-5 to TRBJ2-7; 9 nucleotides align to TRBD2. Germline CDR1 and CDR2: MNHEY and SVGAGI. The V segment lost 6 bases and the J segment 6 bases; nucleotides outside the gene matches: 12. CDR3 length: 15 residues. DNA for the CDR3: TGTGCCAGCAGCCCGGGACTAGCCCACCAGAGCGAGCAGTACTTC. Amino acid sequence: CASSPGLAHQSEQYF.

The chain carries TRBV2 and TRBJ1-4; D gene unclear. The CDR3 contains 15 residues. Germline loops: CDR1 SNHLY, CDR2 FYNNEI. V lost 6 bases and J lost 6, with 17 bases in between. The CDR3 is CASRSRSLPDEKLFF. The CDR3 DNA reads TGTGCCAGCAGAAGCCGGTCTCTTCCTGATGAAAAACTGTTTTTT.

The rearrangement joins TRBV2 to TRBJ2-1; TRBD2 matches 13 bases. With 6 bases clipped from V and 4 bases from J, the junction kept 6 bases outside the gene matches. Germline lookup yields CDR1 SNHLY and CDR2 FYNNEI. The CDR3 contains 16 residues. The CDR3 coding sequence is TGTGCCAGCAGGCCACTAGCGGGGGGGTCGTACAATGAGCAGTTCTTC. It is translated as CASRPLAGGSYNEQFF.

This chain joins TRBV19 and TRBJ2-2; no clear D. Germline loops: CDR1 LNHDA, CDR2 SQIVND (reference sequence). This CDR3 spans 13 amino acids. V shed 6 bases and J shed 1 base, with 6 bases lying between them. The CDR3 region has the DNA TGTGCCAGTAGGGTCCAGAACACCGGGGAGCTGTTTTTT. Protein product: CASRVQNTGELFF.

The chain uses TRBV6-1 and TRBJ1-5; TRBD1 aligns across 8 bases. V was pared by 3 bases and J by 1 base, with 2 bases of the junction left unmatched. This CDR3 region has 15 residues. Germline values: CDR1 MNHNS, CDR2 SASEGT. CDR3: CASSEDRASNQPQHF. The DNA of the CDR3 is TGTGCCAGCAGTGAGGACAGGGCCAGCAATCAGCCCCAGCATTTT.

J is TRBJ1-1 and V is TRBV28; D is undetermined. Germline V gene lookup returns CDR1 MDHEN and CDR2 SYDVKM. The CDR3 is 14 residues long. V was clipped by 5 bases and J by 1 base, with 11 bases between them. CDR3 residues: CASSRPPENTEAFF. Here the CDR3 DNA reads TGTGCCAGCAGTCGCCCCCCAGAGAACACTGAAGCTTTCTTT.